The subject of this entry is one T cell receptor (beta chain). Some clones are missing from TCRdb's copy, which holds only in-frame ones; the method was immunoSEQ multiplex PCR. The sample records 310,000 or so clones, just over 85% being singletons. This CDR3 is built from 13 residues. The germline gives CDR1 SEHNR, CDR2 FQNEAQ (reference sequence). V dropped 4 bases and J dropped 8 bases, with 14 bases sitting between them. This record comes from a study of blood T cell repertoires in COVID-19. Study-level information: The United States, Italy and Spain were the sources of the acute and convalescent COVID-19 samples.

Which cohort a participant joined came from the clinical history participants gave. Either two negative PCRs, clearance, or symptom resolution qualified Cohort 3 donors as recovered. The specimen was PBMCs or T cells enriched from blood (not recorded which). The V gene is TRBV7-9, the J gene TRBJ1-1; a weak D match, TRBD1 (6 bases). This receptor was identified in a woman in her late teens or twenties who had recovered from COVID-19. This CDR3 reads CASSSQDGTEAFF. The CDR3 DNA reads TGTGCCAGCAGCTCCCAGGACGGGACAGAAGCTTTCTTT.